A selection of T cell receptor beta chains follows, all from one sample in a study of PD-1 blockade in mismatch repair-deficient tumors. Repertoires were generated with immunoSEQ multiplex PCR, while TCRdb's copy carries only in-frame clones and drops some. The table records 60,000 to 75,000 clones, around 89% of them present only once. The source material was peripheral blood, sampled 52 weeks after starting pembrolizumab. These receptors were collected from an adult with mismatch repair-deficient cancer. Both conserved end residues are trimmed from each CDR3.

CDR3 length: 13
J gene: TRBJ2-2
V gene: TRBV10-2
CDR3 protein: ASSGTSIRTGELF

CDR3 length: 11
J gene: TRBJ2-7
V gene: TRBV27
CDR3 protein: ASSGGQAYEQY

CDR3 length: 14
J gene: TRBJ2-7
V gene: TRBV7-8
CDR3 protein: ASSSTSGTASYEQY

CDR3 length: 12
J gene: TRBJ2-1
V gene: TRBV27
CDR3 protein: ASSLFSSYNEQF

CDR3 length: 13
J gene: TRBJ1-2
V gene: TRBV4-3
CDR3 protein: ASSPQEMSNYGYT

CDR3 length: 13
J gene: TRBJ2-7
V gene: TRBV4-1
CDR3 protein: ASSPQDIQGYEQY

CDR3 length: 11
J gene: TRBJ2-1
V gene: TRBV19
CDR3 protein: ASRWKGDNEQF

CDR3 length: 15
J gene: TRBJ2-1
V gene: TRBV27
CDR3 protein: ASSAGLAGVSYNEQF

CDR3 length: 11
J gene: TRBJ1-2
V gene: TRBV19
CDR3 protein: ASSGTAQSGYT

CDR3 length: 13
J gene: TRBJ2-1
V gene: TRBV28
CDR3 protein: ASSLFRRRVHEQF

CDR3 length: 12
J gene: TRBJ2-7
V gene: TRBV13
CDR3 protein: ASSSGLYSYEQY

CDR3 length: 11
J gene: TRBJ2-5
V gene: TRBV9
CDR3 protein: ASSVDSEETQY

CDR3 length: 11
J gene: TRBJ2-5
V gene: TRBV10-2
CDR3 protein: ASTEAGRETQY

CDR3 length: 14
J gene: TRBJ2-7
V gene: TRBV27
CDR3 protein: ASSPPAASGFYEQY

CDR3 length: 15
J gene: TRBJ2-5
V gene: TRBV6-1
CDR3 protein: ASSEGVAGGPVETQY

CDR3 length: 9
J gene: TRBJ2-7
V gene: TRBV21-1
CDR3 protein: ASSPDDEQY

CDR3 length: 12
J gene: TRBJ1-1
V gene: TRBV18
CDR3 protein: ASSRGQGNTEAF

CDR3 length: 11
J gene: TRBJ2-5
V gene: TRBV11-3
CDR3 protein: ASSAIGQETQY

CDR3 length: 12
J gene: TRBJ2-7
V gene: TRBV5-8
CDR3 protein: ASSDGLAVYEQY

CDR3 length: 9
J gene: TRBJ2-1
V gene: TRBV4-1
CDR3 protein: ASSLHNEQF

CDR3 length: 12
J gene: TRBJ2-6
V gene: TRBV27
CDR3 protein: ASSPIGGANVLT

CDR3 length: 12
J gene: TRBJ2-1
V gene: TRBV29-1
CDR3 protein: SVPGLAGYNEQF

CDR3 length: 12
J gene: TRBJ2-7
V gene: TRBV4-1
CDR3 protein: ASSQRGETGEQY

CDR3 length: 12
J gene: TRBJ1-1
V gene: TRBV19
CDR3 protein: ASSPGSLNTEAF

CDR3 length: 16
J gene: TRBJ2-1
V gene: TRBV10-3
CDR3 protein: AIRGDGKLAGGFNEQF

CDR3 length: 14
J gene: TRBJ2-4
V gene: TRBV5-8
CDR3 protein: ASSLGRWTEVNIQY

CDR3 length: 8
J gene: TRBJ2-5
V gene: TRBV30
CDR3 protein: AVSFGTQY

CDR3 length: 13
J gene: TRBJ2-7
V gene: TRBV4-3
CDR3 protein: ASSHAGTGTYEQY

CDR3 length: 17
J gene: TRBJ2-3
V gene: TRBV9
CDR3 protein: ASSDTGTGAFTHTDTQY

CDR3 length: 12
J gene: TRBJ2-7
V gene: TRBV6-1
CDR3 protein: ASTWDRVLYEQY

CDR3 length: 13
J gene: TRBJ2-7
V gene: TRBV6-1
CDR3 protein: ASSAAGSGTYEQY

CDR3 length: 13
J gene: TRBJ2-7
V gene: TRBV11-3
CDR3 protein: ASSLDWGPAAEQY

CDR3 length: 12
J gene: TRBJ2-7
V gene: TRBV11-2
CDR3 protein: ASSLDLVSYEQY

CDR3 length: 12
J gene: TRBJ2-7
V gene: TRBV30
CDR3 protein: AWSQRPSSYEQY

CDR3 length: 13
J gene: TRBJ2-7
V gene: TRBV27
CDR3 protein: ASSPLPGDSYEQY

CDR3 length: 10
J gene: TRBJ1-2
V gene: TRBV25-1
CDR3 protein: ASSGNIQGYT

CDR3 length: 10
J gene: TRBJ2-2
V gene: TRBV9
CDR3 protein: ASSVGRGELF

CDR3 length: 14
J gene: TRBJ2-7
V gene: TRBV13
CDR3 protein: ASSLAERRTSYEQY

CDR3 length: 15
J gene: TRBJ2-3
V gene: TRBV14
CDR3 protein: ASSQWKGDREKQRQY

CDR3 length: 14
J gene: TRBJ2-3
V gene: TRBV4-1
CDR3 protein: ASSQGTSPGTDTQY

CDR3 length: 13
J gene: TRBJ2-2
V gene: TRBV7-8
CDR3 protein: ASSLARGPGGELF

CDR3 length: 17
J gene: TRBJ2-7
V gene: TRBV27
CDR3 protein: ASSFVNPTGTPYSYEQY

CDR3 length: 11
J gene: TRBJ1-1
V gene: TRBV5-1
CDR3 protein: ASRVGDITEAF

CDR3 length: 13
J gene: TRBJ2-7
V gene: TRBV11-2
CDR3 protein: ASSLEFPSSYEQY

CDR3 length: 12
J gene: TRBJ2-3
V gene: TRBV11-3
CDR3 protein: ASSDAGSTDTQY

CDR3 length: 12
J gene: TRBJ1-1
V gene: TRBV6-5
CDR3 protein: ASSRPGDFTEAF

CDR3 length: 12
J gene: TRBJ2-5
V gene: TRBV23-1
CDR3 protein: ASSIGDPQETQY

CDR3 length: 14
J gene: TRBJ2-7
V gene: TRBV11-3
CDR3 protein: ASSSTSGRAYHEQY

CDR3 length: 13
J gene: TRBJ2-5
V gene: TRBV9
CDR3 protein: ASSVGTSVQETQY

CDR3 length: 13
J gene: TRBJ2-3
V gene: TRBV11-3
CDR3 protein: ASSPRPGGTDTQY

CDR3 length: 13
J gene: TRBJ2-1
V gene: TRBV27
CDR3 protein: ASSFLAGGHAEQF

CDR3 length: 9
J gene: TRBJ1-2
V gene: TRBV11-2
CDR3 protein: ASGGGYGYT

CDR3 length: 15
J gene: TRBJ2-1
V gene: TRBV7-3
CDR3 protein: ASSFLPRDRGDNEQF

CDR3 length: 13
J gene: TRBJ2-7
V gene: TRBV28
CDR3 protein: ASSLDSGRASEQY

CDR3 length: 12
J gene: TRBJ1-1
V gene: TRBV29-1
CDR3 protein: SVARQGSNTEAF

CDR3 length: 10
J gene: TRBJ2-5
V gene: TRBV13
CDR3 protein: ASSRPRETQY

CDR3 length: 13
J gene: TRBJ2-7
V gene: TRBV7-8
CDR3 protein: ASSPRAGASYEQY

CDR3 length: 13
J gene: TRBJ2-7
V gene: TRBV9
CDR3 protein: ASSDGLAGAQEQY

CDR3 length: 10
J gene: TRBJ2-5
V gene: TRBV6-5
CDR3 protein: ASSGGGETQY